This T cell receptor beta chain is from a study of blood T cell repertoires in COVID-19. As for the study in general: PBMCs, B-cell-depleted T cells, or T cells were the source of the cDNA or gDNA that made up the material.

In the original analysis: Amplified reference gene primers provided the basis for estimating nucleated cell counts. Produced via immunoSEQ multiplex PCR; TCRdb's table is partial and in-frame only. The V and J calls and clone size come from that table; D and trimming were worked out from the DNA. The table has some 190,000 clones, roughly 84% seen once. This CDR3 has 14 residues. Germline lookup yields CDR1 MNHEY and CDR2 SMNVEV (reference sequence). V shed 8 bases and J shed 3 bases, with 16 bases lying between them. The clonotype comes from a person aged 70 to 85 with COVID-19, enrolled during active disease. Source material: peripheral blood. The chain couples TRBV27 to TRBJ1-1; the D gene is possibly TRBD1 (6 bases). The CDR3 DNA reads TGTGCCAGCGCCAAACTACAGGGTCACACTGAAGCTTTCTTT. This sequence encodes CASAKLQGHTEAFF.